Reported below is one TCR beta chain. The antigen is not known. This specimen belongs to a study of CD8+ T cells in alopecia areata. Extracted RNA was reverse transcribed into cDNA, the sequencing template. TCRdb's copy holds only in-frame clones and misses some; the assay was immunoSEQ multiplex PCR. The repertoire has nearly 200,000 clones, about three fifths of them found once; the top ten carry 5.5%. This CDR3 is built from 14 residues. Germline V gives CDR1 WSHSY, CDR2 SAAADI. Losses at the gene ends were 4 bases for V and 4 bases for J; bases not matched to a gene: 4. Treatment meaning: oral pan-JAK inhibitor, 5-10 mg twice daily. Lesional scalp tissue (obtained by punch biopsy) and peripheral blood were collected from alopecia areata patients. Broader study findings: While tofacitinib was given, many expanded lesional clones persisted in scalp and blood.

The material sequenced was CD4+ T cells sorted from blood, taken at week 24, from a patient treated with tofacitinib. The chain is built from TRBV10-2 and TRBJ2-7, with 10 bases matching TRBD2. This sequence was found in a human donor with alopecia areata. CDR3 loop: CASSGTSGLYEQYF. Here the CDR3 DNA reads TGCGCCAGCAGTGGGACTAGCGGCCTTTACGAGCAGTACTTC.